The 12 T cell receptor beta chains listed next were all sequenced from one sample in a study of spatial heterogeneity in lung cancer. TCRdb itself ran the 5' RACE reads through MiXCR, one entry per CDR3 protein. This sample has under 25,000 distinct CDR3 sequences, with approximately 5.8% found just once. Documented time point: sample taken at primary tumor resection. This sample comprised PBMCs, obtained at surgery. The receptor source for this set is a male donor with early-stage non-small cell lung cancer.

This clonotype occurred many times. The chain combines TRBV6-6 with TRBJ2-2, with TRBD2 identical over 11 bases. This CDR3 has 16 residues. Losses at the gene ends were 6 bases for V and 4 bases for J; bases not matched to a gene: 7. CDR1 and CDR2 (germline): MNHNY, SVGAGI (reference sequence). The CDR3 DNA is TGTGCCAGCAGAGACGCTAGCGGGGGGATCACCGGGGAGCTGTTTTTT. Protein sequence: CASRDASGGITGELFF.

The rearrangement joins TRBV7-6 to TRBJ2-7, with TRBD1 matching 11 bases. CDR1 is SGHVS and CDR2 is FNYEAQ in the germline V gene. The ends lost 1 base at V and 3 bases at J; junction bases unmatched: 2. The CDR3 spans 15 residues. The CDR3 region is CASSLGGTGGYEQYF. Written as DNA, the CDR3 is TGTGCCAGCAGCTTAGGTGGGACAGGGGGCTACGAGCAGTACTTC. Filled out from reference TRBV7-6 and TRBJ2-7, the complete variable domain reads GAGVSQSPRYKVTKRGQDVALRCDPISGHVSLYWYRQALGQGPEFLTYFNYEAQQDKSGLPNDRFSAERPEGSISTLTIQRTEQRDSAMYRCASSLGGTGGYEQYFGPGTRLTVT.

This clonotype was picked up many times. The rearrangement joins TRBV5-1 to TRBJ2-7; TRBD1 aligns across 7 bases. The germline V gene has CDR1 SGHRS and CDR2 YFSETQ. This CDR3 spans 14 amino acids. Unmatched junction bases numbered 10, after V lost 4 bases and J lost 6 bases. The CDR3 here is CASSTRQGRGEQYF. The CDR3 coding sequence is TGCGCCAGCAGCACCCGACAGGGACGGGGCGAGCAGTACTTC.

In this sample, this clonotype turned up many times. The chain's CDR3 is CAAEQGNTDTQYF. The CDR3 nucleotides are TGTGCCGCCGAACAGGGAAACACAGATACGCAGTATTTT. The V and J genes are TRBV28 and TRBJ2-3, with D tentatively TRBD1 (6 bases). The CDR3 extends over 13 amino acids. The germline V gene encodes CDR1 MDHEN and CDR2 SYDVKM. V lost 11 bases and J 2 bases, leaving 14 bases between the germline ends. Full variable domain (rest looked up from reference TRBV28 and TRBJ2-3): DVKVTQSSRYLVKRTGEKVFLECVQDMDHENMFWYRQDPGLGLRLIYFSYDVKMKEKGDIPEGYSVSREKKERFSLILESASTNQTSMYLCAAEQGNTDTQYFGPGTRLTVL.

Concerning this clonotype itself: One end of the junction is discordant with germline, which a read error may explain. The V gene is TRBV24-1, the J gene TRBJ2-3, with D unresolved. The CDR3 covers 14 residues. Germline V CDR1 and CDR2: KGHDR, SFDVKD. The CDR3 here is CVTSDFPLTDTQYF. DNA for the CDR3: TGTGTCACCAGTGATTTCCCCCTTACAGATACGCAGTATTTT.

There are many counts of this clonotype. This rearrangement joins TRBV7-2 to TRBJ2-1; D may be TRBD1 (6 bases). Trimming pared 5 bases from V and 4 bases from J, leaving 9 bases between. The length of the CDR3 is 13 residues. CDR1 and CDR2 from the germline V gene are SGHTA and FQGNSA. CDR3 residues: CASSPQGYNEQFF. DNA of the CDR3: TGTGCCAGCAGCCCGCAGGGGTACAATGAGCAGTTCTTC.

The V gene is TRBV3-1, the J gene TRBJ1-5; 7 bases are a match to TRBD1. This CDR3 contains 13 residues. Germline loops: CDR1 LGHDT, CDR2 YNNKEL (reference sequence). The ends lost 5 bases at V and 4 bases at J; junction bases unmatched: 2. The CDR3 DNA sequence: TGTGCCAGCAGCTGGACAGGTAATCAGCCCCAGCATTTT. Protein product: CASSWTGNQPQHF. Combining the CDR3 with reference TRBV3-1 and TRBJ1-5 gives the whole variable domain DTAVSQTPKYLVTQMGNDKSIKCEQNLGHDTMYWYKQDSKKFLKIMFSYNNKELIINETVPNRFSPKSPDKAHLNLHINSLELGDSAVYFCASSWTGNQPQHFGDGTRLSIL.

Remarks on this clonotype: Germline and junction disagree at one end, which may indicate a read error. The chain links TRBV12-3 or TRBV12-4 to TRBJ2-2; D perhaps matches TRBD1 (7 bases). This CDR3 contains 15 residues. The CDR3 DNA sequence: TGTGCCAGCAGTGGCGCGGGACAGAACATCGGGGAGCTGTTTTTT. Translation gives CASSGAGQNIGELFF.

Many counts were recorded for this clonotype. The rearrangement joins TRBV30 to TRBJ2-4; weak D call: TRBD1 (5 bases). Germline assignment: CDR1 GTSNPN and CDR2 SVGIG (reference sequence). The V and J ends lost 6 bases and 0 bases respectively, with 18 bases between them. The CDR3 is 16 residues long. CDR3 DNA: TGTGCCTGTAACCTTGGGGCGGTCCTAGCCAAAAACATTCAGTACTTC. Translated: CACNLGAVLAKNIQYF.

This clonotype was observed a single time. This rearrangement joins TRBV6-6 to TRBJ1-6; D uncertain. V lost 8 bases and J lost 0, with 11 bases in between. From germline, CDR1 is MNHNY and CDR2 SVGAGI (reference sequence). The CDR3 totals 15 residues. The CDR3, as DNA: TGTGCCAGCGCTCCCCAAGACTCCTATAATTCACCCCTCCACTTT. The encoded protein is CASAPQDSYNSPLHF.

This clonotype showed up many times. The CDR3 is CASRSGQLTGYTF. The CDR3 coding sequence is TGTGCCAGCCGAAGCGGGCAGTTAACTGGCTACACCTTC. The chain employs TRBV27 and TRBJ1-2; D ambiguous. The CDR3 sequence is 13 residues long. The V end was cut by 8 bases, the J end by 7 bases, with 17 bases between. Germline loops: CDR1 MNHEY, CDR2 SMNVEV (reference sequence).

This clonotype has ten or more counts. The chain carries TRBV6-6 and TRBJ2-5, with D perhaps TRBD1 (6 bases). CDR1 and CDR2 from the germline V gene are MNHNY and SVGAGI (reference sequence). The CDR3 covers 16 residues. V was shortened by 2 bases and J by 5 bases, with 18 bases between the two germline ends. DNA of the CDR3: TGTGCCAGCAGTTACGGCTCAGGGACAAGGGGTGAGACCCAGTACTTC. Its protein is CASSYGSGTRGETQYF.